These 30 T cell receptor beta chains originate from one sample sequenced in a study of blood T cell repertoires in COVID-19. Assay: immunoSEQ multiplex PCR; the TCRdb copy retains only in-frame clones and omits some. Of more than 100,000 clones listed, about 86% are singletons. Sequenced sample: PBMCs or T cells enriched from blood (not recorded which). Receptors originate from a man aged 35 to 55 with acute COVID-19.

The J gene is TRBJ1-1, the V gene TRBV5-8, with 9 bases fitting TRBD1. The trim removed 3 bases at V and 4 bases at J, leaving 7 bases unmatched. The germline V gene has CDR1 SGHTS and CDR2 YDEGEE. The CDR3 is made up of 15 amino acids. The CDR3 DNA sequence: TGTGCCAGCAGCTGGACAGGGGCGAGGAGCACTGAAGCTTTCTTT. Protein sequence: CASSWTGARSTEAFF.

This rearrangement joins TRBV5-1 to TRBJ1-1, with TRBD1 identical over 7 bases. This CDR3 region has 13 residues. Germline-derived CDR1 and CDR2 are SGHRS and YFSETQ. After removal of 3 bases from V and 9 bases from J, the junction contained 8 bases not matched to a gene. The CDR3 protein is CASSSRQGEQAFF. DNA of the CDR3: TGCGCCAGCAGCTCCCGTCAGGGGGAGCAAGCTTTCTTT. Full variable domain (rest looked up from reference TRBV5-1 and TRBJ1-1): KAGVTQTPRYLIKTRGQQVTLSCSPISGHRSVSWYQQTPGQGLQFLFEYFSETQRNKGNFPGRFSGRQFSNSRSEMNVSTLELGDSALYLCASSSRQGEQAFFGQGTRLTVV.

This rearrangement joins TRBV7-3 to TRBJ2-7, with a weak D call TRBD1 (6 bases). Trimming removed 1 base from V and 3 bases from J, with 7 bases in between. In germline, CDR1 is SGHTA, CDR2 FQGTGA. This CDR3 region has 13 residues. The CDR3 spells CASSLIQGYEQYF. The CDR3 DNA is TGTGCCAGCAGCTTAATACAGGGCTACGAGCAGTACTTC.

The J gene is TRBJ1-1, the V gene TRBV13; D possibly corresponds to TRBD1 (6 bases). Looked up from germline, CDR1 is PRHDT and CDR2 is FYEKMQ (reference sequence). Trimming shortened V by 2 bases and J by 0 bases, and 16 bases separated the two germline ends. CDR3 size: 17 residues. This chain's CDR3 is CASSLPQWGGMNTEAFF. In DNA, the CDR3 is TGTGCCAGCAGCTTACCCCAGTGGGGGGGCATGAACACTGAAGCTTTCTTT.

This clone has only a few counts. This chain joins TRBV3-1 (or the pseudogene TRBV3-2) and TRBJ1-3; tentative D call: TRBD1 (6 bases). This CDR3 contains 15 residues. Germline V lookup: CDR1 LGHDT, CDR2 YNNKEL (reference sequence). V was shortened by 7 bases and J by 2 bases, with 15 bases between the two germline ends. The CDR3 loop is CASTEDRRPGNTIYF. Here the CDR3 DNA reads TGTGCCAGCACAGAGGACAGACGGCCTGGAAACACCATATATTTT.

The chain uses TRBV20-1 and TRBJ1-6; no firm D call. Germline-derived CDR1 and CDR2 are DFQATT and SNEGSKA (reference sequence). The CDR3 sequence is 10 residues long. The V end was cut by 3 bases, the J end by 13 bases, with 7 bases between. CDR3 sequence reads: CSASLFPLHF. Here the CDR3 DNA reads TGCAGTGCTAGCCTGTTTCCCCTCCACTTT.

This clone was detected only once. The genes are TRBV28 and TRBJ1-1, with 8 bases aligning to TRBD1. Germline V gene data show CDR1 as MDHEN and CDR2 as SYDVKM. V was clipped by 2 bases and J by 1 base; unmatched bases: 9. The CDR3 contains 17 residues. This CDR3 reads CASSLPGQDGKNTEAFF. The CDR3, as DNA: TGTGCCAGCAGTTTACCGGGACAGGACGGGAAGAACACTGAAGCTTTCTTT.

The rearrangement links TRBV29-1 to TRBJ2-3; possibly TRBD1 for D (6 bases). Germline CDR1 SQVTM, CDR2 ANQGSEA. Trimming pared 5 bases from V and 2 bases from J, leaving 11 bases between. The CDR3 contains 13 residues. The CDR3 DNA reads TGCAGCGTTAAAGGACAGCTCACAGATACGCAGTATTTT. It yields the protein CSVKGQLTDTQYF.

This clone was counted a few times. The rearrangement links TRBV5-8 to TRBJ1-2; D is perhaps TRBD1 (5 bases). V shed 4 bases and J shed 0 bases, with 13 bases lying between them. Germline V gives CDR1 SGHTS, CDR2 YDEGEE. This CDR3 contains 15 residues. CDR3 in amino acids: CASSLQGWANYGYTF. For the CDR3, the DNA is TGTGCCAGCAGCCTTCAGGGTTGGGCTAACTATGGCTACACCTTC. The variable domain in full, completed from reference TRBV5-8 and TRBJ1-2, reads EAGVTQSPTHLIKTRGQQATLRCSPISGHTSVYWYQQALGLGLQFLLWYDEGEERNRGNFPPRFSGRQFPNYSSELNVNALELEDSALYLCASSLQGWANYGYTFGSGTRLTVV.

The V and J genes are TRBV9 and TRBJ1-1; 7 nucleotides match TRBD1. The trim removed 0 bases at V and 9 bases at J, leaving 8 bases unmatched. This CDR3 has 14 amino acids. CDR1 and CDR2 (germline): SGDLS, YYNGEE. The CDR3: CASSVGQGGEQAFF. Here the CDR3 DNA reads TGTGCCAGCAGCGTAGGACAGGGTGGGGAACAAGCTTTCTTT.

This clone is a singleton in its sample. The chain joins TRBV11-2 to TRBJ2-7; 8 bases map to TRBD1. Unmatched junction bases numbered 14, after V lost 0 bases and J lost 7 bases. Germline CDR1 and CDR2: SGHAT and FQNNGV. The CDR3 is made up of 17 amino acids. As DNA, the CDR3 is TGTGCCAGCAGCTTAGATCCTATAGGACAGGGTAAATTTGAGCAGTACTTC. The encoded protein is CASSLDPIGQGKFEQYF.

This sequence joins TRBV3-1 (or the pseudogene TRBV3-2) and TRBJ1-1; D possibly corresponds to TRBD1 (5 bases). V dropped 4 bases and J dropped 3 bases, with 18 bases sitting between them. Germline loops: CDR1 LGHDT, CDR2 YNNKEL (reference sequence). CDR3 length equals 16 residues. The CDR3 region has the DNA TGTGCCAGCAGCCCGGACTCCACACGGGGGTACACTGAAGCTTTCTTT. It is translated as CASSPDSTRGYTEAFF.

The chain combines TRBV18 with TRBJ1-4, with D unresolved. Trimming shortened V by 6 bases and J by 0 bases, and 8 bases separated the two germline ends. Germline V gene lookup returns CDR1 KGHSH and CDR2 LQKENI. The CDR3 length is 14 residues. The CDR3 protein is CASSYGATNEKLFF. CDR3 nucleotides: TGTGCCAGCTCCTACGGTGCAACTAATGAAAAACTGTTTTTT.

The chain links TRBV15 to TRBJ1-5; TRBD1 is a possible D gene (6 bases). The CDR3 extends over 15 amino acids. Trimming shortened V by 0 bases and J by 6 bases, and 12 bases separated the two germline ends. Germline CDR1 reads LNHNV; CDR2 reads YYDKDF (reference sequence). The CDR3 here is CATSRDGRGSQPQHF. The DNA for the CDR3 is TGTGCCACCAGCAGAGATGGCAGGGGAAGTCAGCCCCAGCATTTT.

The CDR3 DNA follows: TGCGCCAGCAGCGAGGATCCCCGGGATACGCAGTATTTT. This encodes CASSEDPRDTQYF. The rearrangement joins TRBV5-1 to TRBJ2-3; D gene ambiguous. CDR1 SGHRS and CDR2 YFSETQ come from the germline V gene. The CDR3 runs to 13 residues. With 4 bases removed from V and 6 bases from J, the gap between germline ends came to 12 bases.

This CDR3 is CASSPLRGHNYGYTF. CDR3 sequence (DNA): TGTGCCAGCTCACCTTTAAGGGGACACAACTATGGCTACACCTTC. The chain is built from TRBV18 and TRBJ1-2, with a tentative D call TRBD1 (6 bases). V was trimmed by 3 bases and J by 2 bases, leaving 13 bases between them. CDR3 length equals 15 residues. CDR1 is KGHSH and CDR2 is LQKENI in the germline V gene.

The chain combines TRBV7-9 with TRBJ1-1; D uncertain. With 5 bases removed from V and 3 bases from J, the gap between germline ends came to 10 bases. Germline CDR1 is SEHNR and CDR2 is FQNEAQ (reference sequence). The CDR3 has 13 residues. The CDR3 coding sequence is TGTGCCAGCAGCATGATACAGTACACTGAAGCTTTCTTT. Translating gives CASSMIQYTEAFF.

The V and J genes are TRBV7-2 and TRBJ2-2; 7 bases map to TRBD2. The junction had 4 bases not matched to a gene; V was cut back by 1 base and J by 2 bases. There are 16 residues in the CDR3. Germline V gene lookup returns CDR1 SGHTA and CDR2 FQGNSA. The chain's CDR3 is CASSLVPGGNTGELFF. The CDR3 DNA sequence: TGTGCCAGCAGCTTAGTCCCGGGAGGTAACACCGGGGAGCTGTTTTTT.

This clone has just a few counts. The V and J genes are TRBV3-1 (or the pseudogene TRBV3-2) and TRBJ2-5, with D perhaps matching TRBD2 (5 bases). CDR3 size: 15 residues. V lost 4 bases and J lost 1, with 13 bases in between. CDR1 is LGHDT and CDR2 is YNNKEL in the germline V gene (reference sequence). CDR3 sequence: CASSPNERAQETQYF. The CDR3 DNA reads as TGTGCCAGCAGCCCCAACGAGAGGGCCCAAGAGACCCAGTACTTC.

This chain connects TRBV28 to TRBJ1-1; D remains unclear. The CDR3 covers 15 residues. V was cut by 0 bases and J by 1 base, with 9 bases left in between. CDR1 is MDHEN and CDR2 is SYDVKM in the germline V gene. The chain's CDR3 is CASSLWSGRNTEAFF. CDR3 in DNA: TGTGCCAGCAGTTTATGGTCAGGCAGGAACACTGAAGCTTTCTTT.

V and J are TRBV3-1 (or the pseudogene TRBV3-2) and TRBJ2-7; TRBD2 aligns across 15 bases. The J segment lost 0 bases and the V segment lost 5 bases, leaving 8 bases of the junction unmatched. This CDR3 has 18 amino acids. CDR1 is LGHDT and CDR2 is YNNKEL in the germline V gene (reference sequence). Written as DNA, the CDR3 is TGTGCCAGCAGCGGGACTAGCGGGGGGCTGGGGAGCTCCTACGAGCAGTACTTC. This gives the protein CASSGTSGGLGSSYEQYF.

This chain connects TRBV18 to TRBJ2-7; the D gene is possibly TRBD2 (5 bases). V was cut by 0 bases and J by 1 base, with 10 bases left in between. This CDR3 contains 15 residues. In germline, CDR1 is KGHSH, CDR2 LQKENI. CDR3 in DNA: TGTGCCAGCTCACCACCCCTAGCCGATTCCTACGAGCAGTACTTC. Translating gives CASSPPLADSYEQYF.

This chain connects TRBV2 to TRBJ2-2; 8 bases line up with TRBD1. This CDR3 comprises 15 residues. Per germline, CDR1 SNHLY and CDR2 FYNNEI. J was trimmed by 5 bases and V by 3 bases; bases with no gene match: 5. The DNA for the CDR3 is TGTGCCAGCAGTGACCAGGGGGCAGGAACCGGGGAGCTGTTTTTT. Protein: CASSDQGAGTGELFF.

The chain links TRBV6-1 to TRBJ2-7, with 8 bases matching TRBD2. This CDR3 has 13 residues. CDR1 is MNHNS, CDR2 SASEGT, per germline. J was trimmed by 7 bases and V by 3 bases; bases with no gene match: 5. The chain's CDR3 is CASSDPGGREQYF. The CDR3 coding sequence is TGTGCCAGCAGTGACCCGGGAGGGAGGGAGCAGTACTTC.

The rearrangement uses TRBV18 and TRBJ2-3; no definite D call. The CDR3 has 12 amino acids. CDR1 and CDR2 (germline): KGHSH, LQKENI. Trimming removed 0 bases from V and 5 bases from J, with 3 bases in between. Here the CDR3 DNA reads TGTGCCAGCTCACCACCTCAAGATACGCAGTATTTT. This gives the protein CASSPPQDTQYF.

The genes are TRBV6-5 and TRBJ2-5, with no clear D. The CDR3 spans 13 residues. Germline V gene lookup returns CDR1 MNHEY and CDR2 SVGAGI. CDR3 in amino acids: CVVPLNLPQTQYF. The CDR3 region has the DNA TGTGTCGTCCCACTTAACCTACCCCAGACCCAGTACTTC.

This clone has only one observation. This chain connects TRBV27 to TRBJ1-5, with TRBD1 matching 8 bases. The V and J ends lost 5 bases and 4 bases, in that order; junction bases with no gene match: 7. The CDR3 sequence is 15 residues long. Germline V lookup: CDR1 MNHEY, CDR2 SMNVEV (reference sequence). The CDR3 DNA reads as TGTGCCAGCAGTGACAGACAGGGGAGGAATCAGCCCCAGCATTTT. Protein sequence: CASSDRQGRNQPQHF.

This clone appeared a single time. This CDR3 reads CASSLGTGQGPSGANVLTF. The CDR3 DNA is TGTGCCAGCAGCTTAGGAACGGGACAGGGGCCCTCTGGGGCCAACGTCCTGACTTTC. The V gene is TRBV7-9, the J gene TRBJ2-6; 10 positions agree with TRBD1. Germline trimming cut 1 base from V and 0 bases from J; bases unmatched to any gene: 6. The CDR3 spans 19 residues. Germline CDR1 SEHNR, CDR2 FQNEAQ (reference sequence).

J is TRBJ2-1 and V is TRBV10-1; 8 nucleotides align to TRBD2. Germline CDR1 is WNHNN and CDR2 is SYGVQD (reference sequence). The CDR3 contains 16 residues. V shed 3 bases and J 5 bases; nucleotides not matched to a gene: 9. Here the CDR3 reads CASSDYPAGGNNEQFF. The CDR3 DNA reads TGCGCCAGCAGTGACTATCCCGCGGGGGGAAACAATGAGCAGTTCTTC.

The chain joins TRBV10-1 to TRBJ2-3, with 8 bases identical to TRBD2. Germline V CDR1 and CDR2: WNHNN, SYGVQD (reference sequence). V lost 8 bases and J lost 4; bases outside the gene matches: 5. This CDR3 is 13 amino acids long. DNA for the CDR3: TGCGCCAGCGGGGGGACTAGGGCAGATACGCAGTATTTT. Translation gives CASGGTRADTQYF.